A single sample gave rise to the 14 T cell receptor beta chains below, sequenced in a study of Ad26.COV2.S vaccination and SARS-CoV-2 variants (dated by TCRdb to about 2021). Library construction relied on the immunoSEQ multiplex PCR assay. What TCRdb holds here is the immuneACCESS table cut down to in-frame rearrangements. Part of the clones is not present; checked against another copy, under half of the missing clones reflect an unresolved V gene, and the others are unexplained. In this sample the table shows 250,000 to 300,000 clones, 87% of which occur a single time. The ten largest clones take up less than 3.5% of the sample. The treatment or condition label corresponds to: some 19 received Ad26.COV2.S at low or high dose, single or two shots; several received placebo; per-sample allocation not given. For vaccine and placebo recipients, repertoires were sequenced using samples collected on day 63 after the first injection.

The sequencing used peripheral blood, collected in a trial of Ad26.COV2.S vaccine versus placebo. All receptors come from a person aged 18-65 years who received the Ad26.COV2.S COVID-19 vaccine or a placebo.

The chain carries TRBV10-3 and TRBJ2-1; TRBD2 agrees at 11 bases. The germline V gene encodes CDR1 ENHRY and CDR2 SYGVKD. With 5 bases clipped from V and 8 bases from J, the junction kept 5 bases outside the gene matches. The CDR3 loop spans 14 amino acids. This chain's CDR3 is CAISRASGRYEQFF. The CDR3 coding sequence is TGTGCCATCAGTAGGGCTAGCGGGAGGTATGAGCAGTTCTTC.

The J gene is TRBJ1-2, the V gene TRBV3-1 (or the pseudogene TRBV3-2); TRBD1 aligns across 10 bases. The V segment lost 4 bases and the J segment 3 bases; nucleotides outside the gene matches: 5. The CDR3 is 15 residues long. The germline gives CDR1 LGHDT, CDR2 YNNKEL (reference sequence). The CDR3 is CASSLSTGGHYGYTF. The CDR3 nucleotides are TGTGCCAGCAGCCTATCGACAGGGGGCCACTATGGCTACACCTTC.

The J gene is TRBJ2-7, the V gene TRBV7-2; TRBD2 aligns across 9 bases. This CDR3 is 16 amino acids long. Germline trimming cut 4 bases from V and 2 bases from J; bases unmatched to any gene: 9. Germline values: CDR1 SGHTA, CDR2 FQGNSA. CDR3: CASSYRGGARTYEQYF. Here the CDR3 DNA reads TGTGCCAGCAGCTATCGCGGGGGGGCCAGGACCTACGAGCAGTACTTC.

The rearrangement uses TRBV18 and TRBJ2-4, with 7 bases identical to TRBD2. The germline V gene encodes CDR1 KGHSH and CDR2 LQKENI. CDR3 length: 17 amino acids. The junction had 8 bases not matched to a gene; V was cut back by 3 bases and J by 0 bases. The CDR3 loop is CASSPTSGALAKNIQYF. The DNA of the CDR3 is TGTGCCAGCTCACCTACAAGCGGGGCACTAGCCAAAAACATTCAGTACTTC.

This clone has just one count. The V and J genes are TRBV29-1 and TRBJ2-1; TRBD1 aligns across 9 bases. With V trimmed by 0 bases and J by 3 bases, 3 bases remained unmatched. The CDR3 length is 15 residues. Per germline, CDR1 SQVTM and CDR2 ANQGSEA. This CDR3 is CSVEDRQGVYNEQFF. The CDR3 nucleotides are TGCAGCGTTGAAGATAGACAGGGGGTCTACAATGAGCAGTTCTTC.

The rearrangement joins TRBV3-1 (or the pseudogene TRBV3-2) to TRBJ1-2; D not certain. This CDR3 is 13 amino acids long. V was trimmed by 0 bases and J by 8 bases, leaving 10 bases between them. Germline CDR1 and CDR2: LGHDT and YNNKEL (reference sequence). The CDR3 loop reads CASSQDGRAGYTF. The CDR3 DNA sequence: TGTGCCAGCAGCCAAGATGGTAGAGCGGGCTACACCTTC.

The chain carries TRBV13 and TRBJ1-5; no definite D call. This CDR3 region has 12 residues. Trimming removed 0 bases from V and 4 bases from J, with 1 base in between. The germline CDR1 and CDR2 sequences are PRHDT and FYEKMQ (reference sequence). CDR3 region: CASSLGNQPQHF. CDR3 bases: TGTGCCAGCAGCTTAGGTAATCAGCCCCAGCATTTT. The full variable domain, with the rest looked up from reference TRBV13 and TRBJ1-5, is AAGVIQSPRHLIKEKRETATLKCYPIPRHDTVYWYQQGPGQDPQFLISFYEKMQSDKGSIPDRFSAQQFSDYHSELNMSSLELGDSALYFCASSLGNQPQHFGDGTRLSIL.

The gene calls are TRBV11-2 and TRBJ2-2; D not certain. Germline V gene sequence: CDR1 SGHAT, CDR2 FQNNGV. The CDR3 consists of 15 residues. Trimming removed 2 bases from V and 0 bases from J, with 7 bases in between. The CDR3 bases are TGTGCCAGCAGCTTAAGTGGGACGAACACCGGGGAGCTGTTTTTT. Encoded protein: CASSLSGTNTGELFF.

The chain carries TRBV30 and TRBJ2-2, with 12 bases lining up with TRBD1. V was pared by 1 base and J by 4 bases, with 4 bases of the junction left unmatched. The CDR3 totals 16 residues. Germline-derived CDR1 and CDR2 are GTSNPN and SVGIG (reference sequence). CDR3 protein: CAWSEGQGAPTGELFF. For the CDR3, the DNA is TGTGCCTGGAGTGAGGGACAGGGGGCACCCACCGGGGAGCTGTTTTTT.

The rearrangement uses TRBV19 and TRBJ1-4; 9 nucleotides line up with TRBD1. Trimming took 6 bases from V and 3 from J; bases not matched to a gene: 5. The CDR3 runs to 15 residues. CDR1 is LNHDA, CDR2 SQIVND, per germline (reference sequence). Here the CDR3 DNA reads TGTGCCAGTAGACAACAGGGGGCGTCTAATGAAAAACTGTTTTTT. This gives the protein CASRQQGASNEKLFF.

The rearrangement uses TRBV2 and TRBJ1-2; perhaps TRBD1 as D (5 bases). Germline-derived CDR1 and CDR2 are SNHLY and FYNNEI. The ends were cut back, 6 bases at V and 2 bases at J, with 13 bases in the middle. CDR3 length equals 14 residues. For the CDR3, the DNA is TGTGCCAGCAGCGTAGACAGCGAGAACTATGGCTACACCTTC. Translation: CASSVDSENYGYTF.

The chain is built from TRBV12-3 or TRBV12-4 and TRBJ1-1; D call uncertain. The CDR3 extends over 13 amino acids. V lost 2 bases, J lost 1 base, and 5 bases lay in between. The CDR3 nucleotides read TGTGCCAGCAGTTTATTTGGGAACACTGAAGCTTTCTTT. Translating gives CASSLFGNTEAFF.

J is TRBJ2-7 and V is TRBV7-2; D might be TRBD1 (6 bases). This CDR3 is 15 amino acids long. Germline CDR1 reads SGHTA; CDR2 reads FQGNSA. V was trimmed by 1 base and J by 0 bases, leaving 10 bases between them. Written as DNA, the CDR3 is TGTGCCAGCAGCTTAGACAGGGCCTACTCCTACGAGCAGTACTTC. This codes for CASSLDRAYSYEQYF.

The chain recombines TRBV7-2 with TRBJ2-3; 7 nucleotides align to TRBD2. This CDR3 spans 16 amino acids. V lost 5 bases to trimming and J lost 1 base; unmatched junction nucleotides: 9. CDR1 is SGHTA, CDR2 FQGNSA, per germline. Here the CDR3 reads CASSEGAAGGTDTQYF. The CDR3 coding sequence is TGTGCCAGCAGCGAAGGGGCTGCGGGAGGCACAGATACGCAGTATTTT.